A selection of T cell receptor beta chains follows, all from one sample in a study of Ad26.COV2.S vaccination and SARS-CoV-2 variants. TCRdb's copy holds only in-frame clones and misses some; the assay was immunoSEQ multiplex PCR. The sample shows fewer than 400,000 clones, approximately 89% of them seen only once. The specimen was peripheral blood, collected in a trial of Ad26.COV2.S vaccine versus placebo. The receptors come from a person aged 18-65 years who received the Ad26.COV2.S COVID-19 vaccine or a placebo. CDR3s include the opening cysteine and the closing phenylalanine or tryptophan. Fields, in order: J gene, clone size, V gene, D gene, CDR3 DNA, CDR3 protein. D genes are given only for firm matches. The size field is filled for only some rows; it gives once, few, many or a size class.

>TRBJ1-2|.|TRBV28|.
TGTGCCAGCAGTTTATTATCGGGGACCTATGGCTACACCTTC
CASSLLSGTYGYTF
>TRBJ2-2|.|TRBV27|.
TGTGCCAGCAGTAATGGGGCCGGGGAGCTGTTTTTT
CASSNGAGELFF
>TRBJ2-3|once|TRBV5-6|.
TGTGCCAGCAATCATGAAGCCGCCTCAGATACGCAGTATTTT
CASNHEAASDTQYF
>TRBJ1-3|.|TRBV10-3|.
TGTGGTGGGTCTCACGGGGGAAACACCATATATTTT
CGGSHGGNTIYF
>TRBJ2-2|.|TRBV15|.
TGTGCCACCAGCAGAGCCCCAGGGGCGGGAGCGGACACCGGGGAGCTGTTTTTT
CATSRAPGAGADTGELFF
>TRBJ2-5|.|TRBV2|TRBD1
TGTGCCAGCAGTGACCGACGACAGGGGGGACTGGAGACCCAGTACTTC
CASSDRRQGGLETQYF
>TRBJ2-2|.|TRBV9|TRBD2
TGTGCCAGCAGCGTAGGTAGCGGGAGGACCGGGGAGCTGTTTTTT
CASSVGSGRTGELFF
>TRBJ1-1|.|TRBV4-1|TRBD1
TGCGCCAGCAGCCCTGGGACAGGTAGAATGAACACTGAAGCTTTCTTT
CASSPGTGRMNTEAFF
>TRBJ2-7|once|TRBV5-1|TRBD2
TGCGCCAGCAGTAAGACTAGCGGGAGTGGGGAGAACGAGCAGTACTTC
CASSKTSGSGENEQYF
>TRBJ2-7|once|TRBV7-2|.
TGTGCCAGCAGCTCGGCTCCCTATCCCTGGTACGAGCAGTACTTC
CASSSAPYPWYEQYF
>TRBJ2-1|few|TRBV3-1/TRBV3-2|TRBD1
TGTGCCAGCAGCCCGATGACAGGGGTTTACAATGAGCAGTTCTTC
CASSPMTGVYNEQFF
>TRBJ2-7|.|TRBV9|TRBD2
TGTGCCAGCAGCGCCGAGGGACTAGCGGGTTACTACGAGCAGTACTTC
CASSAEGLAGYYEQYF
>TRBJ1-5|once|TRBV4-1|.
TGCGCCAGCGGAGAATCAGGTTACAGCAATCAGCCCCAGCATTTT
CASGESGYSNQPQHF
>TRBJ1-2|.|TRBV6-5|.
TGTGCCAGCAGTACCCCGGGGAAAGGCTACACCTTC
CASSTPGKGYTF
>TRBJ1-5|.|TRBV4-1|.
TGCGCCAGCAGCCCGGGAATGAGGCCCCAGCATTTT
CASSPGMRPQHF
>TRBJ2-2|.|TRBV7-3|.
TGTGCCAGCAGCTTAACGGTTACCGGGGAGCTGTTTTTT
CASSLTVTGELFF
>TRBJ2-3|.|TRBV14|.
TGTGCCAGCAGCCAATTGAGGGCAAGCACAGATACGCAGTATTTT
CASSQLRASTDTQYF
>TRBJ1-5|many|TRBV19|.
TGTGCCAGTAGTACTTGGGAGGGGCAGCCCCAGCATTTT
CASSTWEGQPQHF
>TRBJ2-7|.|TRBV28|.
TGTGCCAGCAGTTCCGACAGCACCCCACCCTACGAGCAGTACTTC
CASSSDSTPPYEQYF
>TRBJ2-7|.|TRBV6-6|.
TGTGCCAGCAGTTACCCAAACAGGAACCAACAGTACTTC
CASSYPNRNQQYF
>TRBJ2-1|.|TRBV7-2|TRBD1
TGTGCCAGCAGCCTGGGACAGGGGCACCATGAGCAGTTCTTC
CASSLGQGHHEQFF
>TRBJ2-3|.|TRBV10-1|.
TGCGCCAGCAGCCCTGAAGGCGGGATCGTCACAGATACGCAGTATTTT
CASSPEGGIVTDTQYF
>TRBJ2-1|.|TRBV7-8|.
TGTGCCAGCAGCTCCTCCCTAGCGCCCGGTCAGTTCTTC
CASSSSLAPGQFF
>TRBJ2-6|.|TRBV5-4|.
TGTGCCAGCAGCGTGCCACCCGGGGCCAACGTCCTGACTTTC
CASSVPPGANVLTF
>TRBJ1-5|.|TRBV28|.
TGTGCCGAAGGGGGAATGGGCAATCAGCCCCAGCATTTT
CAEGGMGNQPQHF
>TRBJ2-1|.|TRBV7-3|TRBD2
TGTGCCAGCAGCCCGGGACTAGCAGACAATGAGCAGTTCTTC
CASSPGLADNEQFF
>TRBJ2-5|.|TRBV5-1|TRBD2
TGCGCCAGCAGCTTGGTAGCGGGGCGGAGGAGGGAGACCCAGTACTTC
CASSLVAGRRRETQYF
>TRBJ2-7|.|TRBV18|.
TGTGCCAGCTCACCAACGGGGGACGAGCAGTACTTC
CASSPTGDEQYF
>TRBJ2-7|.|TRBV6-5|TRBD1
TGTGCCAGCAGTTGGACAGGGATTAGCTCCTACGAGCAGTACTTC
CASSWTGISSYEQYF
>TRBJ2-3|.|TRBV7-2|TRBD2
TGTGCCAGCAGCCCGACGGGACTAGCGGGAACAGATACGCAGTATTTT
CASSPTGLAGTDTQYF
>TRBJ2-5|.|TRBV6-2/TRBV6-3|.
TGTGCCAGCAGTTTGTCCGGGGCCCAAGAGACCCAGTACTTC
CASSLSGAQETQYF
>TRBJ2-2|.|TRBV19|.
TGTGCCAGTAGTATAGGCGTAAACACCGGGGAGCTGTTTTTT
CASSIGVNTGELFF
>TRBJ1-3|.|TRBV19|.
TGTGCCAGTAGTATAGATGACGGAGGAAACACCATATATTTT
CASSIDDGGNTIYF
>TRBJ2-7|.|TRBV28|.
TGTGCCAGCAGTTACGGGCAGGGAATCTCCTACGAGCAGTACTTC
CASSYGQGISYEQYF
>TRBJ2-7|.|TRBV3-1/TRBV3-2|.
TGTGCCAGCCGCGGCGGGTACGGCGAGCAGTACTTC
CASRGGYGEQYF
>TRBJ1-6|few|TRBV27|.
TGTGCCAGCAGTTTGGTTGGCAGGTCACCCCTCCACTTT
CASSLVGRSPLHF
>TRBJ1-2|.|TRBV6-5|.
TGTGCCAGCAGTTTGGACGGAAACTATGGCTACACCTTC
CASSLDGNYGYTF
>TRBJ2-3|.|TRBV30|TRBD2
TGTGCCTGGAGTGCGTCTAGCGGGAGAGGCACGCAGTATTTT
CAWSASSGRGTQYF
>TRBJ1-5|.|TRBV6-5|.
TGTGCCAGCAGTCTAAGGTTTCAGCCCCAGCATTTT
CASSLRFQPQHF
>TRBJ1-3|few|TRBV15|TRBD1
TGTGCCACCAGCGCACACAGGGGGGGAAACACCATATATTTT
CATSAHRGGNTIYF
>TRBJ1-1|.|TRBV11-3|.
TGTGCCAGCAGCTTAGATCAGGGATCCACTGAAGCTTTCTTT
CASSLDQGSTEAFF
>TRBJ1-2|.|TRBV18|.
TGTGCCAGCTCACCAGGTACAGGAAACTATGGCTACACCTTC
CASSPGTGNYGYTF
>TRBJ1-5|.|TRBV5-4|.
TGTGCCAGCGCGAGGGACAGCAATCAGCCCCAGCATTTT
CASARDSNQPQHF
>TRBJ2-2|.|TRBV18|TRBD1
TGTGCCAGCTCACGGGACAGCGAGACCGGGGAGCTGTTTTTT
CASSRDSETGELFF
>TRBJ2-1|.|TRBV6-6|TRBD1
TGTGCCAGCAGGATTACAGGGGGCCATAACAATGAGCAGTTCTTC
CASRITGGHNNEQFF
>TRBJ2-5|.|TRBV5-1|TRBD1
TGCGCCAGCAGCTTGGAAGGGGGCGGACCTCAAGAGACCCAGTACTTC
CASSLEGGGPQETQYF